Included here is one TCR beta chain sequence, with context. The target antigen is unknown. The data were taken from a study of cytomegalovirus exposure and HLA in healthy donors. Study details: The study placed around 80% of its approximately 430 genotyped donors in the Caucasian-associated ancestry cluster.

Study-level findings and limits: Cytomegalovirus association was listed for 170 or so TCR beta chains.

The CDR3 runs to 12 residues. With V trimmed by 5 bases and J by 12 bases, 9 bases remained unmatched. CDR1 and CDR2 from the germline V gene are SGHAT and FQDESV (reference sequence). Vbeta (60) and Jbeta (13) primers were used in the PCR. Per the original data handling: Around 76 million unique TCR beta chains, 10 million to 14 million shared, were counted in a later analysis. Clones were sequenced by immunoSEQ multiplex PCR, and TCRdb holds only the in-frame ones, with some missing. V and J calls and clone size are given by that table; D and trimming were obtained from the DNA. In the table there are under 200,000 clones, 75% of which are singletons.

This TCR derives from a woman aged 50 to 60 in good health and CMV-seropositive. The V call is TRBV11-1, the J call TRBJ1-1; 7 positions agree with TRBD1. Sequencing input: PBMCs. CDR3 loop: CASSPRGGETFF. CDR3 coding DNA: TGTGCCAGCAGCCCCAGAGGGGGCGAGACTTTCTTT. The variable domain in full, with the rest retrieved from reference TRBV11-1 and TRBJ1-1, is EAEVAQSPRYKITEKSQAVAFWCDPISGHATLYWYRQILGQGPELLVQFQDESVVDDSQLPKDRFSAERLKGVDSTLKIQPAELGDSAMYLCASSPRGGETFFGQGTRLTVV.